Many counts were recorded for the clone carrying this TCR beta chain. The antigen is unknown. The data derive from a study of neurological immune-mediated disorders. Regarding the study as a whole: No CDR3 amino acid sequences were shared by expanded clones across subjects, suggesting private repertoires in all groups.

Each TCR transcript was tagged with a 10-nucleotide random UMI during 5'RACE. Every sequencing run produced over 160 million TCR-beta sequences, and the sequences from any one run covered 15-18 subjects. In TCRdb, the 5' RACE reads were re-called with MiXCR into one record per CDR3 protein. The sample records roughly 13,000 distinct CDR3 sequences, 8.5% to 12% being singletons. With 2 bases removed from V and 1 base from J, the gap between germline ends came to 15 bases. The CDR3 runs 17 residues. Looked up from germline, CDR1 is SGHVS and CDR2 is FNYEAQ. Unsorted libraries were generated from 2 million PBMCs. These cells had been stored in RNAlater at -80 C.

Sequenced material: PBMCs. The genes are TRBV7-6 and TRBJ2-1, with D perhaps TRBD2 (7 bases). The receptor comes from a woman aged 40 to 55 in good health. CDR3 loop: CASSLSWRGPSYNEQFF. The DNA of the CDR3 is TGTGCCAGCAGCTTAAGCTGGCGGGGGCCTTCCTACAATGAGCAGTTCTTC.